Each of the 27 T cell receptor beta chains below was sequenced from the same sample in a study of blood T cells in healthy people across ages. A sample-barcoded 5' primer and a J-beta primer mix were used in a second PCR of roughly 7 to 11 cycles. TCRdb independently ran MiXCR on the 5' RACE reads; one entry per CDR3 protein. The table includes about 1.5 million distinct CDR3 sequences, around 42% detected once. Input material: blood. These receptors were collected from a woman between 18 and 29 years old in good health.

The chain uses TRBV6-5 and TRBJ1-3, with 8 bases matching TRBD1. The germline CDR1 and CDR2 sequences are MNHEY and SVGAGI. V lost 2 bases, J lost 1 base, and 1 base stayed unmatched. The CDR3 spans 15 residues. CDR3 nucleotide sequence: TGTGCCAGCAGTTACACAGGGGGGTCTGGAAACACCATATATTTT. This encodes CASSYTGGSGNTIYF.

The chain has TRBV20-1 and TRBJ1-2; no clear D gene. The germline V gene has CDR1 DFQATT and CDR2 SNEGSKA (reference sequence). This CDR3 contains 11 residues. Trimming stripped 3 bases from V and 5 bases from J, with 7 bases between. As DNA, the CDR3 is TGCAGTGCTAGCCGGGAGTATGGCTACACCTTC. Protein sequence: CSASREYGYTF.

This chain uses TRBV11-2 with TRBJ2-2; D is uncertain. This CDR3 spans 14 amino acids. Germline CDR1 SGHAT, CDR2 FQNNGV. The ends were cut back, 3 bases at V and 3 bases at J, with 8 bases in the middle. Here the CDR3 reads CASSLMGYTGELFF. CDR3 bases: TGTGCCAGCAGCTTGATGGGGTACACCGGGGAGCTGTTTTTT. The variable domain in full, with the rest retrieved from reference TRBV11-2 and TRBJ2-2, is EAGVAQSPRYKIIEKRQSVAFWCNPISGHATLYWYQQILGQGPKLLIQFQNNGVVDDSQLPKDRFSAERLKGVDSTLKIQPAKLEDSAVYLCASSLMGYTGELFFGEGSRLTVL.

The chain's CDR3 is CATTQTRTDYGYTF. In DNA, the CDR3 is TGTGCCACCACCCAGACGCGGACAGACTATGGCTACACCTTC. This chain uses TRBV15 with TRBJ1-2, with D tentatively TRBD1 (6 bases). CDR1 is LNHNV and CDR2 is YYDKDF in the germline V gene (reference sequence). This CDR3 is 14 amino acids long. V gave up 7 bases and J gave up 3 bases, with 15 bases separating them. The variable domain in full, completed from reference TRBV15 and TRBJ1-2, reads DAMVIQNPRYQVTQFGKPVTLSCSQTLNHNVMYWYQQKSSQAPKLLFHYYDKDFNNEADTPDNFQSRRPNTSFCFLDIRSPGLGDTAMYLCATTQTRTDYGYTFGSGTRLTVV.

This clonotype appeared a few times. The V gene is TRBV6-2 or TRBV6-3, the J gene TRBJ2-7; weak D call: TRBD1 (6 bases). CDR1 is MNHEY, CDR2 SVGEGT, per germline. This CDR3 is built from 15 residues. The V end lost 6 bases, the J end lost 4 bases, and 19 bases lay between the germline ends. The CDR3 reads CASRTSSGTRYEQYF. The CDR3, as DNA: TGTGCCAGCAGGACAAGTTCCGGGACACGATACGAGCAGTACTTC.

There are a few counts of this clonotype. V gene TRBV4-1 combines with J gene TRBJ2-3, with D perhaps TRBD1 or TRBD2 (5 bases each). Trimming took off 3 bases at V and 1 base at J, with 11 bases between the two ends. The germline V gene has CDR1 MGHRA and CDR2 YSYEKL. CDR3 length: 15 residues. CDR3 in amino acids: CASSHVGEGTDTQYF. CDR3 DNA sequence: TGCGCCAGCAGCCACGTGGGGGAAGGCACAGATACGCAGTATTTT.

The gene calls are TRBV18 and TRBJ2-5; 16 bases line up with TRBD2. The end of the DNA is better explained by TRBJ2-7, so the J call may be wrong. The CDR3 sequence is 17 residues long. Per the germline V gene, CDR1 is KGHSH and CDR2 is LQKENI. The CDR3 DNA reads TGTGCCAGCTCACCACCGGGACTAGCGGGAGGGCACTACGAGCAGTACTTC. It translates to CASSPPGLAGGHYEQYF.

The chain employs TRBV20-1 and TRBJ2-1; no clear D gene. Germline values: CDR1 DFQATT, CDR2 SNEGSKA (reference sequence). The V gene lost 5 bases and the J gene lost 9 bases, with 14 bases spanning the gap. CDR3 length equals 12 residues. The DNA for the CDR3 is TGCAGTGCTGACCTTCTCTCCGGTGAGCAGTTCTTC. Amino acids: CSADLLSGEQFF.

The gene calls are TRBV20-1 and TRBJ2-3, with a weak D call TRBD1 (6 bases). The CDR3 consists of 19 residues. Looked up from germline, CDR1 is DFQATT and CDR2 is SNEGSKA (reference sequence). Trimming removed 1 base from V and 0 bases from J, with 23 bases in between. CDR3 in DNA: TGCAGTGCTAGAGCTGGACCCCACGGGACACTACCTAGCACAGATACGCAGTATTTT. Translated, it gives CSARAGPHGTLPSTDTQYF.

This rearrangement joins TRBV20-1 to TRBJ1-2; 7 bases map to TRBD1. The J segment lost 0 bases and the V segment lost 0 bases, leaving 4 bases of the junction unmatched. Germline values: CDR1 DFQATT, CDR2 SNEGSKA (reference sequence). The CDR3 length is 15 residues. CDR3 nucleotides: TGCAGTGCTAGAGAGGGGGGACAGCCTAACTATGGCTACACCTTC. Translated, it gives CSAREGGQPNYGYTF.

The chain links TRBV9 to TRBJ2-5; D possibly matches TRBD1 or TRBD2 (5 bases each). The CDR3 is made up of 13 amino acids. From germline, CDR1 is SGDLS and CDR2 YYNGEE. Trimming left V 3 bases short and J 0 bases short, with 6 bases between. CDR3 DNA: TGTGCCAGCAGCGCGGGGCACCAAGAGACCCAGTACTTC. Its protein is CASSAGHQETQYF.

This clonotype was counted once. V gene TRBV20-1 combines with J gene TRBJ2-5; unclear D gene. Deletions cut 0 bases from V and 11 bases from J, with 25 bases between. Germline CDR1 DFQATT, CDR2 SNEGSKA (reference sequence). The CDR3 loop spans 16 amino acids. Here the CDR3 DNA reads TGCAGTGCTAGAGATGTTTCCCCTCAGGCCCTCAATGAGCAGTACTTC. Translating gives CSARDVSPQALNEQYF.

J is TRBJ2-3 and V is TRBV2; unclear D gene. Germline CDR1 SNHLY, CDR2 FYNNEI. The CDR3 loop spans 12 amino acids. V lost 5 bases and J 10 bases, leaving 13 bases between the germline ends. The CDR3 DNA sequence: TGTGCCAGCAGTTCCTCTAGAGAACCGCAGTATTTT. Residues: CASSSSREPQYF.

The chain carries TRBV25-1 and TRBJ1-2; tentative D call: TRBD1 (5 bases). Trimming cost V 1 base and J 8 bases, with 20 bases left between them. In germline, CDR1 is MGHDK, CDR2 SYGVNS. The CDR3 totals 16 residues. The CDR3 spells CASSEFEGQSRRGYTF. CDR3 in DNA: TGTGCCAGCAGTGAATTCGAGGGGCAATCTAGGCGCGGCTACACCTTC.

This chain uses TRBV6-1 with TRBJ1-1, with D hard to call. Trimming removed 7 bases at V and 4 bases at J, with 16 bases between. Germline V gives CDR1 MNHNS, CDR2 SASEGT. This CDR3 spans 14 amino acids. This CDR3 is CASTYPNRATEAFF. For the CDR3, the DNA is TGTGCCAGCACCTACCCCAACAGAGCCACTGAAGCTTTCTTT.

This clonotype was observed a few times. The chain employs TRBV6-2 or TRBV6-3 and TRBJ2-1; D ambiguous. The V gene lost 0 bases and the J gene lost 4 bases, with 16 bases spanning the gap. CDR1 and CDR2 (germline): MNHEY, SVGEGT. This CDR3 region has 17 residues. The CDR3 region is CASSYSSWLRNYNEQFF. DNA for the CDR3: TGTGCCAGCAGTTACTCGAGTTGGCTACGAAATTACAATGAGCAGTTCTTC.

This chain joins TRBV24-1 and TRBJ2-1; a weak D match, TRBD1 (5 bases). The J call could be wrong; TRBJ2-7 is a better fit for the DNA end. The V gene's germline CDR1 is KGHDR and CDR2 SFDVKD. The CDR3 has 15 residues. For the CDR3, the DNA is TGTGCCACCCAACCCCCAGGTGGGGCCTACAATGAGCAGTACTTC. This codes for CATQPPGGAYNEQYF.

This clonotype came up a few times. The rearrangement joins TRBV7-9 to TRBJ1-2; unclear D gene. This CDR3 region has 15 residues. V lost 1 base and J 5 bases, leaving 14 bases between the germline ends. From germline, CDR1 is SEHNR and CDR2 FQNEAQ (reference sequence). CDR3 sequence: CASSLDGSPGYGYTF. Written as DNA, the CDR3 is TGTGCCAGCAGCTTAGATGGCAGCCCGGGATATGGCTACACCTTC.

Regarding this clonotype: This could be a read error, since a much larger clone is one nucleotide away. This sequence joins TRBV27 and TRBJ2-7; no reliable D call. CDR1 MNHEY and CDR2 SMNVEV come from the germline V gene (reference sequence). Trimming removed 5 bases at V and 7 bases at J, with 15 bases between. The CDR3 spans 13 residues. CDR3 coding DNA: TGTGCCAGCAGTGGTAGGCCGTCGCTGGAGCAGTACTTC. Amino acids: CASSGRPSLEQYF.

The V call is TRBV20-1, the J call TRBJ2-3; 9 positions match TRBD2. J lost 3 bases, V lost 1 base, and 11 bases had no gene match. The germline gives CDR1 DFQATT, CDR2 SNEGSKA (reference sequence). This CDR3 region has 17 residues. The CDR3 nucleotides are TGCAGTGCTAGAGGGGGGCTAGCGGGGCCGCAAACAGATACGCAGTATTTT. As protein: CSARGGLAGPQTDTQYF.

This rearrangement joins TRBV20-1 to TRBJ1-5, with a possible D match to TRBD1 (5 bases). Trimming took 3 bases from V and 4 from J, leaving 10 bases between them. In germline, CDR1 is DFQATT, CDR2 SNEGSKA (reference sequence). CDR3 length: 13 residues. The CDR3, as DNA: TGCAGTGCTAGTGAGTCAGGGAATCAGCCCCAGCATTTT. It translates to CSASESGNQPQHF.

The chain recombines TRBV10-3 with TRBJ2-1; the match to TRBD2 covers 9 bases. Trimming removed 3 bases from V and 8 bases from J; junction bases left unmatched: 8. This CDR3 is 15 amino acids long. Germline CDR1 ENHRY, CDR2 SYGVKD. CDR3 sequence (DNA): TGTGCCATCAGTGATCGGTCTAGCGGGGAGGATGAGCAGTTCTTC. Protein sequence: CAISDRSSGEDEQFF.

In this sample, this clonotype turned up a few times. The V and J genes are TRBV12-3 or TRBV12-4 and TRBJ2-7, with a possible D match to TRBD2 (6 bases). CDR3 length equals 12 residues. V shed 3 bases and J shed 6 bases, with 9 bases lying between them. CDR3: CASSFFGGEQYF. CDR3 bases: TGTGCCAGCAGTTTCTTCGGGGGCGAGCAGTACTTC.

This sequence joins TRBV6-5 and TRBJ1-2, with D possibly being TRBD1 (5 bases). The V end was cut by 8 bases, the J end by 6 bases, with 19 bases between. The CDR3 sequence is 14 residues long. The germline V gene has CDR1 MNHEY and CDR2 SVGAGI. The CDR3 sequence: CASQLSGARNGYTF. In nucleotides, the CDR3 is TGTGCCAGCCAGCTTTCTGGGGCGCGGAATGGCTACACCTTC.

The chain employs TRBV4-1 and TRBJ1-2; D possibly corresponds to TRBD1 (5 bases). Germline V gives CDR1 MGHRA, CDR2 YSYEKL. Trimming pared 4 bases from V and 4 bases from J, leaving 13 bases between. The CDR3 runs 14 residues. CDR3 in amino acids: CASSRQPSSYGYTF. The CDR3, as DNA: TGCGCCAGCAGCCGACAGCCTAGTTCCTATGGCTACACCTTC.

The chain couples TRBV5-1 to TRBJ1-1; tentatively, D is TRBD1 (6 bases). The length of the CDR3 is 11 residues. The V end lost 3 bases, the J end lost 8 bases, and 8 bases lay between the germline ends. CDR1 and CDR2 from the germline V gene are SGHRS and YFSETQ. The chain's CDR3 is CASSWGHEAFF. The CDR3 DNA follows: TGCGCCAGCAGCTGGGGACACGAAGCTTTCTTT.

The CDR3 reads CSARDITGGYGYTF. The DNA for the CDR3 is TGCAGTGCTAGAGATATCACAGGGGGGTATGGCTACACCTTC. This sequence joins TRBV20-1 and TRBJ1-2; the match to TRBD1 covers 8 bases. Germline V gene lookup returns CDR1 DFQATT and CDR2 SNEGSKA (reference sequence). J gave up 5 bases and V 0 bases, and 5 bases lay outside the gene matches. This CDR3 spans 14 amino acids.